The clone carrying this TCR beta chain has more than one count but fewer than ten. Antigen: not known. The sample comes from a study of glioma-infiltrating T cells. Findings and limits, study-wide: Gliomas, especially low-grade, showed above-expected tissue-blood divergence; non-neoplastic patients showed below. CDR3 overlap between tissue and blood was very small.

V dropped 8 bases and J dropped 2; count of bases not matched to a gene: 6. Per the germline V gene, CDR1 is GTSNPN and CDR2 is SVGIG (reference sequence). The CDR3 is 13 amino acids. Using RNA template, CDR3s of TCR alpha and beta were amplified with iRepertoire arm-PCR. For one-step reverse transcription and amplification, roughly 100-400 ng of tissue mRNA or PBMC total RNA was used. TCRdb reanalysed the multiplex PCR reads using MiXCR and keeps one entry per CDR3 protein. The repertoire holds under 200,000 distinct CDR3 sequences, with more than 30% as singletons. The rearrangement joins TRBV30 to TRBJ2-3, with TRBD2 matching over 8 bases. The sequenced sample was glioma tissue, nonneoplastic brain tissue, or PBMCs (not recorded which). The clonotype comes from a human donor with low-grade glioma or glioblastoma, undergoing nonglioma brain surgery, or in good health (not recorded which). The CDR3 DNA sequence: TGTGCCCGTACTAGCGGACCCACAGATACGCAGTATTTT. It codes for CARTSGPTDTQYF.